The 25 T cell receptor beta chains presented below share a single source sample, sequenced in a study of blood T cell repertoires in COVID-19. Generated by immunoSEQ multiplex PCR, the TCRdb table keeps only in-frame clones and is missing some. The table lists over 150,000 clones, less than 90% of them singletons. The sample comprised peripheral blood. Receptors were obtained from a woman aged 70-85 years with COVID-19, enrolled during active disease.

The chain links TRBV5-1 to TRBJ2-1, with 11 bases that match TRBD2. Losses at the gene ends were 5 bases for V and 8 bases for J; bases not matched to a gene: 6. Germline V CDR1 and CDR2: SGHRS, YFSETQ. The CDR3 contains 14 residues. The CDR3 spells CASRAGTSGYEQFF. The CDR3 region has the DNA TGCGCCAGCAGGGCCGGGACTAGCGGTTATGAGCAGTTCTTC.

The rearrangement links TRBV7-9 to TRBJ2-3, with 9 bases identical to TRBD2. The germline CDR1 and CDR2 sequences are SEHNR and FQNEAQ (reference sequence). The CDR3 has 16 amino acids. V lost 5 bases and J lost 3; bases outside the gene matches: 9. The DNA for the CDR3 is TGTGCCAGCAGCCTTTACCGTAGCGGGAGTACAGATACGCAGTATTTT. As protein: CASSLYRSGSTDTQYF.

The chain's CDR3 is CASSTQRSGTLEQYF. For the CDR3, the DNA is TGTGCCAGTAGCACTCAAAGATCCGGGACACTCGAGCAGTACTTC. This rearrangement joins TRBV19 to TRBJ2-7; D may be TRBD1 (6 bases). Germline V gene data show CDR1 as LNHDA and CDR2 as SQIVND (reference sequence). The CDR3 has 15 residues. The V end was cut by 6 bases, the J end by 6 bases, with 21 bases between.

The gene calls are TRBV19 and TRBJ1-1; maybe TRBD1 (5 bases). The V gene's germline CDR1 is LNHDA and CDR2 SQIVND (reference sequence). CDR3 size: 14 residues. The V end was cut by 6 bases, the J end by 0 bases, with 11 bases between. CDR3: CASSLTGMNTEAFF. The CDR3 DNA reads as TGTGCCAGTAGCTTAACAGGCATGAACACTGAAGCTTTCTTT.

The J gene is TRBJ2-5, the V gene TRBV7-9; D is perhaps TRBD1 (6 bases). The V end was cut by 11 bases, the J end by 5 bases, with 18 bases between. This CDR3 has 13 residues. Looked up from germline, CDR1 is SEHNR and CDR2 is FQNEAQ (reference sequence). The CDR3 DNA reads as TGTGCCTCTGTAAGGCGCCAGGGGGAGACCCAGTACTTC. This encodes CASVRRQGETQYF.

The table lists this clone with a count of one. For the CDR3, the DNA is TGTGCCAGCAGGGAGACAGGGCTGGGTGAAAAACTGTTTTTT. This translates into CASRETGLGEKLFF. The V gene is TRBV2, the J gene TRBJ1-4; 7 bases map to TRBD1. In germline, CDR1 is SNHLY, CDR2 FYNNEI. After removal of 6 bases from V and 7 bases from J, the junction contained 8 bases not matched to a gene. The CDR3 consists of 14 residues.

The chain recombines TRBV6-5 with TRBJ2-5, with D maybe TRBD2 (6 bases). Germline loops: CDR1 MNHEY, CDR2 SVGAGI. This CDR3 contains 13 residues. Trimming pared 7 bases from V and 5 bases from J, leaving 14 bases between. The CDR3 sequence: CASNEAGRETQYF. The DNA for the CDR3 is TGTGCCAGCAACGAGGCGGGGAGGGAGACCCAGTACTTC.

J is TRBJ2-5 and V is TRBV5-4; 8 nucleotides agree with TRBD1. CDR1 is SGHNT and CDR2 is YYREEE in the germline V gene (reference sequence). The CDR3 spans 15 residues. V was clipped by 5 bases and J by 1 base; unmatched bases: 7. The CDR3 DNA follows: TGTGCCAGCAGTTACACAGGGGGTACCCAAGAGACCCAGTACTTC. Amino acids: CASSYTGGTQETQYF.

The chain carries TRBV5-4 and TRBJ1-1; 7 bases are shared with TRBD1. Germline values: CDR1 SGHNT, CDR2 YYREEE (reference sequence). The CDR3 extends over 15 amino acids. The V gene end was trimmed by 0 bases and the J gene end by 5 bases; junction bases not matched to a gene: 7. The CDR3 region is CASSLGGRGATEAFF. CDR3 nucleotide sequence: TGTGCCAGCAGCTTGGGGGGCAGGGGGGCGACTGAAGCTTTCTTT.

The chain employs TRBV18 and TRBJ2-7; 8 bases are shared with TRBD2. CDR3 length: 15 amino acids. The V segment lost 0 bases and the J segment 6 bases; nucleotides outside the gene matches: 7. Germline-derived CDR1 and CDR2 are KGHSH and LQKENI. The CDR3 DNA sequence: TGTGCCAGCTCACCACCAGTTGCGGGAGGTAGCGAGCAGTACTTC. This encodes CASSPPVAGGSEQYF.

The genes are TRBV28 and TRBJ2-6; D unclear. Germline V lookup: CDR1 MDHEN, CDR2 SYDVKM. V shed 8 bases and J shed 5 bases, with 7 bases lying between them. This CDR3 is built from 12 residues. As DNA, the CDR3 is TGTGCCAGCGCGACAAGGGCCAACGTCCTGACTTTC. Its translation is CASATRANVLTF.

This chain connects TRBV9 to TRBJ2-7; a weak D match, TRBD2 (5 bases). With 0 bases removed from V and 6 bases from J, the gap between germline ends came to 10 bases. The CDR3 is made up of 13 amino acids. Germline values: CDR1 SGDLS, CDR2 YYNGEE. The CDR3 protein is CASSVDGGSEQYF. CDR3 coding DNA: TGTGCCAGCAGCGTAGATGGAGGCTCCGAGCAGTACTTC.

This chain uses TRBV18 with TRBJ1-6; 8 bases agree with TRBD1. Trimming cost V 6 bases and J 6 bases; bases outside gene matches: 13. The CDR3 length is 17 residues. Germline V gene sequence: CDR1 KGHSH, CDR2 LQKENI. The CDR3: CASSLMGNDRGNSPLHF. CDR3 coding DNA: TGTGCCAGCTCCCTTATGGGGAACGACAGGGGTAATTCACCCCTCCACTTT.

This clone appeared many times. The CDR3 protein is CATGLSGTSGELFF. Written as DNA, the CDR3 is TGTGCCACCGGCCTTAGCGGGACGTCCGGGGAGCTGTTTTTT. This chain uses TRBV24-1 with TRBJ2-2, with 8 bases lining up with TRBD2. V trimming: 9 bases; J trimming: 6 bases; junction bases outside the gene matches: 8. CDR1 is KGHDR and CDR2 is SFDVKD in the germline V gene. CDR3 length equals 14 residues.

The V gene is TRBV6-5, the J gene TRBJ1-3; no reliable D call. Germline V gene lookup returns CDR1 MNHEY and CDR2 SVGAGI. The V and J ends lost 6 bases and 2 bases respectively, with 11 bases between them. This CDR3 has 14 amino acids. In DNA, the CDR3 is TGTGCCAGCAGGGTCCAGGAGGCTGGAAACACCATATATTTT. The encoded protein is CASRVQEAGNTIYF.

This chain uses TRBV19 with TRBJ2-7; D call uncertain. V was cut by 7 bases and J by 0 bases, with 10 bases left in between. Germline CDR1 LNHDA, CDR2 SQIVND (reference sequence). There are 13 residues in the CDR3. CDR3 region: CASNKESSYEQYF. Here the CDR3 DNA reads TGTGCCAGTAACAAGGAGAGCTCCTACGAGCAGTACTTC.

This chain uses TRBV6-5 with TRBJ1-3, with TRBD1 matching over 7 bases. CDR3 length equals 16 residues. Trimming cost V 2 bases and J 4 bases; bases outside gene matches: 8. Germline-derived CDR1 and CDR2 are MNHEY and SVGAGI. The CDR3 DNA follows: TGTGCCAGCAGTTACAGTCAGGGGGTCTTAGGAAACACCATATATTTT. As protein: CASSYSQGVLGNTIYF.

The chain employs TRBV7-2 and TRBJ2-7, with D possibly matching TRBD1 (6 bases). This CDR3 has 14 residues. The V end was cut by 1 base, the J end by 4 bases, with 11 bases between. In germline, CDR1 is SGHTA, CDR2 FQGNSA. CDR3 nucleotide sequence: TGTGCCAGCAGCTTAGTCGGGACATCGTACGAGCAGTACTTC. Translated, it gives CASSLVGTSYEQYF. Complete variable domain (other parts from reference TRBV7-2 and TRBJ2-7): GAGVSQSPSNKVTEKGKDVELRCDPISGHTALYWYRQSLGQGLEFLIYFQGNSAPDKSGLPSDRFSAERTGGSVSTLTIQRTQQEDSAVYLCASSLVGTSYEQYFGPGTRLTVT.

The chain links TRBV5-4 to TRBJ1-1; D gene uncertain. Germline V gives CDR1 SGHNT, CDR2 YYREEE (reference sequence). CDR3 size: 16 residues. Trimming took 3 bases from V and 5 from J, leaving 20 bases between them. The CDR3 DNA reads as TGTGCCAGCAGCTCCAGAATTCAGCCGGCGGGAACTGAAGCTTTCTTT. This codes for CASSSRIQPAGTEAFF.

The genes are TRBV28 and TRBJ2-3; D is perhaps TRBD1 (5 bases). Germline CDR1 and CDR2: MDHEN and SYDVKM. The CDR3 sequence is 12 residues long. The V gene lost 5 bases and the J gene lost 8 bases, with 11 bases spanning the gap. Here the CDR3 reads CASSKPQGTQYF. The CDR3 nucleotides are TGTGCCAGCAGTAAGCCTCAGGGTACGCAGTATTTT. The complete variable domain, with remaining parts taken from reference TRBV28 and TRBJ2-3, reads DVKVTQSSRYLVKRTGEKVFLECVQDMDHENMFWYRQDPGLGLRLIYFSYDVKMKEKGDIPEGYSVSREKKERFSLILESASTNQTSMYLCASSKPQGTQYFGPGTRLTVL.

This clone was recorded only once. The rearrangement uses TRBV4-2 and TRBJ2-1; D is undetermined. Germline CDR1 LGHNA, CDR2 YNFKEQ. This CDR3 spans 14 amino acids. V was clipped by 1 base and J by 4 bases, with 8 bases between them. Here the CDR3 DNA reads TGTGCCAGCAGCCAAGTTATAGCTTACAATGAGCAGTTCTTC. Protein sequence: CASSQVIAYNEQFF.

The chain links TRBV24-1 to TRBJ2-1; 7 bases are shared with TRBD1. The germline CDR1 and CDR2 sequences are KGHDR and SFDVKD. This CDR3 contains 15 residues. Losses at the gene ends were 5 bases for V and 0 bases for J; bases not matched to a gene: 3. Here the CDR3 reads CATSAGTVSYNEQFF. The CDR3 DNA follows: TGTGCCACCAGTGCCGGGACAGTCTCCTACAATGAGCAGTTCTTC.

This clone was seen once. The CDR3 bases are TGTGCCAGCAGCTTTTTCGAGACTAGCAACAATGAGCAGTTCTTC. It yields the protein CASSFFETSNNEQFF. The V gene is TRBV5-6, the J gene TRBJ2-1; 7 bases match TRBD2. This CDR3 is built from 15 residues. J gave up 5 bases and V 2 bases, and 7 bases lay outside the gene matches. Germline values: CDR1 SGHDT, CDR2 YYEEEE.

The chain recombines TRBV10-3 with TRBJ2-1; the match to TRBD2 covers 11 bases. The CDR3 runs 17 residues. Trimming removed 10 bases from V and 0 bases from J; junction bases left unmatched: 11. Per germline, CDR1 ENHRY and CDR2 SYGVKD. CDR3 DNA: TGTGCCAGCGCCGGACTAGCGGGCGAGAGCTCCTACAATGAGCAGTTCTTC. It encodes CASAGLAGESSYNEQFF.

The rearrangement uses TRBV14 and TRBJ1-2; no definite D call. The V gene's germline CDR1 is SGHDN and CDR2 FVKESK. The germline V and J ends were trimmed by 4 bases and 4 bases, with 28 bases remaining between them. The CDR3 has 19 amino acids. This chain's CDR3 is CASSPLGGSRRAISYGYTF. CDR3 DNA: TGTGCCAGCAGCCCCCTGGGCGGCAGCCGGAGGGCGATTAGCTATGGCTACACCTTC.